This T cell receptor (beta chain) was documented in a study of shared clonotypes between healthy human individuals. The wider study: The donor group consisted of two women and three men, aged 18 to 49. Study-level points and caveats: A generally larger estimated richness was seen in naive subsets than in memory subsets.

Notes on this clone: Its cognate antigen is unknown.

CD45RO negativity and positive selection for CCR7 defined naive CD8 cells, a population that excluded terminally differentiated effector memory CD45RA+ cells. Each subset's genomic DNA was shared equally among a number of immunoSEQ plates. The assay was immunoSEQ multiplex PCR, and TCRdb's table has in-frame clones only and misses some. This sample has fewer than 1 million clones; 95% to 97% occur once, and the top ten carry about 0.21%. This CDR3 has 14 residues. Germline V gives CDR1 LGHNA, CDR2 YSLEER. After removal of 0 bases from V and 7 bases from J, the junction contained 5 bases not matched to a gene.

The TCR was taken from a man aged 25-45 years in good health. V usage is TRBV4-3 and J usage is TRBJ2-5; 7 nucleotides agree with TRBD2. The sample comprised naive CD8+ T cells sorted from blood. The CDR3 spells CASSQESGGRTQYF. The CDR3 DNA reads as TGCGCCAGCAGCCAAGAATCGGGAGGTCGGACCCAGTACTTC.